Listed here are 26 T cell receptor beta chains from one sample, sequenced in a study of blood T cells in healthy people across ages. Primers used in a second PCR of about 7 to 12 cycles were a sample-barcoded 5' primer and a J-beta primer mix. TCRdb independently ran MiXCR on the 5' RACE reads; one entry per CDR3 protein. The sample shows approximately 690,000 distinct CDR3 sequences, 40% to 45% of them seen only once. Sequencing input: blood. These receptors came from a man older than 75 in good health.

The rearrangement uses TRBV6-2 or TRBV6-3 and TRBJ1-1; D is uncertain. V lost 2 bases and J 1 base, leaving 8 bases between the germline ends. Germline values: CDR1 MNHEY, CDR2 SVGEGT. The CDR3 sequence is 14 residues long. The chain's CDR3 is CASSYLNRNTEAFF. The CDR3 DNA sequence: TGTGCCAGCAGTTACCTAAACAGGAACACTGAAGCTTTCTTT.

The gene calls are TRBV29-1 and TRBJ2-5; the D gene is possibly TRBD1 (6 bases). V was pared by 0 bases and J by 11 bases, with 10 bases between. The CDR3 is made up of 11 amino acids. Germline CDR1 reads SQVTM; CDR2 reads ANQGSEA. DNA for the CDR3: TGCAGCGTTGAAGACTACAGGGAGCAGTACTTC. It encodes CSVEDYREQYF.

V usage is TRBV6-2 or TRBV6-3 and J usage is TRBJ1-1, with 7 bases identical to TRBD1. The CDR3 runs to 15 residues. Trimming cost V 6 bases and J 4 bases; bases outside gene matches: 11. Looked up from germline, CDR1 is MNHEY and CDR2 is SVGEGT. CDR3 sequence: CASRKTGQRSTEAFF. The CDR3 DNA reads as TGTGCCAGCAGAAAGACAGGGCAGCGATCCACTGAAGCTTTCTTT.

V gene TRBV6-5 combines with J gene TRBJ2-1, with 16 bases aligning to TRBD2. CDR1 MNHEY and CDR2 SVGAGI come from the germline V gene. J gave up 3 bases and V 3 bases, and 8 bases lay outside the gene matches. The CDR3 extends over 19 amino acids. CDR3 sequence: CASSYIGTSGRAHYNEQFF. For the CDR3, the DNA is TGTGCCAGCAGTTATATTGGGACTAGCGGGAGGGCCCACTACAATGAGCAGTTCTTC.

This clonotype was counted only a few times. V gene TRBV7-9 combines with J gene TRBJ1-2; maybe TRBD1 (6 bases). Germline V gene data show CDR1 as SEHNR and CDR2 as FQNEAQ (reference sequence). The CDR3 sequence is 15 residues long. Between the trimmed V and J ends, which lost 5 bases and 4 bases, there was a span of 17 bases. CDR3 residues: CASSGRSQGPYGYTF. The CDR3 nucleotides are TGTGCCAGCAGCGGACGCTCACAGGGCCCCTATGGCTACACCTTC.

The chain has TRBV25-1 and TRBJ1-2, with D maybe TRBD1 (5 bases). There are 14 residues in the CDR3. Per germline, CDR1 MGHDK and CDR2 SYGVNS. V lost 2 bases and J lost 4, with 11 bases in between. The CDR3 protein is CASSEPGRTYGYTF. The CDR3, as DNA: TGTGCCAGCAGTGAACCGGGACGGACCTATGGCTACACCTTC.

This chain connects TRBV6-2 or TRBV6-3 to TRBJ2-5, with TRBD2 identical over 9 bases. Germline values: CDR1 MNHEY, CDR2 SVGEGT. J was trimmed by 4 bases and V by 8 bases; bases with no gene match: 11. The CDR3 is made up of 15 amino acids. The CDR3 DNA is TGTGCCAGCGGAAAAATAGCGGGAGTTGGAGAGACCCAGTACTTC. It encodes CASGKIAGVGETQYF.

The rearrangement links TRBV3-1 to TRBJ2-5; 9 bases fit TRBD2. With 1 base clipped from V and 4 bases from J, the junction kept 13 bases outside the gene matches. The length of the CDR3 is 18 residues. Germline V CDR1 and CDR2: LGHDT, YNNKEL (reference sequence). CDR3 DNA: TGTGCCAGCAGCCAAGGGCGTTTTCGGGCGGGAGGGAGAGAGACCCAGTACTTC. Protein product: CASSQGRFRAGGRETQYF.

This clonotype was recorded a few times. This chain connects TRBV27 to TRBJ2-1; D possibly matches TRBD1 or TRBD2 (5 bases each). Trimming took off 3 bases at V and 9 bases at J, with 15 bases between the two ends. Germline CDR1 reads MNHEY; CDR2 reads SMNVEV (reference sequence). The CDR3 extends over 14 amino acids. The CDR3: CASSFQGWGSEQFF. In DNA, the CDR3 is TGTGCCAGCAGTTTTCAAGGGTGGGGGAGTGAGCAGTTCTTC.

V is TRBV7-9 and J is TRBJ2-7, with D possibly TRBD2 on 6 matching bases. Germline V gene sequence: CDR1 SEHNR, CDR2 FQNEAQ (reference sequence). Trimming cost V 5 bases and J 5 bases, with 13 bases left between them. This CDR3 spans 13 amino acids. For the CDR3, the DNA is TGTGCCAGCAGCCCTTGGGGGGTACACGAGCAGTACTTC. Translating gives CASSPWGVHEQYF.

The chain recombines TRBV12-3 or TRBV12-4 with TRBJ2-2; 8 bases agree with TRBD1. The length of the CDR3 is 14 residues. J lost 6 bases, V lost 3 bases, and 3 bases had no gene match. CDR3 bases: TGTGCCAGCAGTTTGACAGGGGTGGCCGGGGAGCTGTTTTTT. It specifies CASSLTGVAGELFF.

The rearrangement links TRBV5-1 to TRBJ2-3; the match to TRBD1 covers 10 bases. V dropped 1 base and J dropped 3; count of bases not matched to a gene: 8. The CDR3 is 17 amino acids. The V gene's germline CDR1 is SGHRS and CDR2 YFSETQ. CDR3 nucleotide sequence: TGCGCCAGCAGCTTGCAACCGGGACAGGGGAGGACAGATACGCAGTATTTT. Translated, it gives CASSLQPGQGRTDTQYF.

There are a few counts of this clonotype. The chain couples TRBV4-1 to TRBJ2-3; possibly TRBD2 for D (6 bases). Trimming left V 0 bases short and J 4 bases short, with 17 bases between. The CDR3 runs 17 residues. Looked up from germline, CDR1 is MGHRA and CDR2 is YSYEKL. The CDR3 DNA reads TGCGCCAGCAGCCAAGATGGGGCCGGCGGGGCCGCAGATACGCAGTATTTT. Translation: CASSQDGAGGAADTQYF.

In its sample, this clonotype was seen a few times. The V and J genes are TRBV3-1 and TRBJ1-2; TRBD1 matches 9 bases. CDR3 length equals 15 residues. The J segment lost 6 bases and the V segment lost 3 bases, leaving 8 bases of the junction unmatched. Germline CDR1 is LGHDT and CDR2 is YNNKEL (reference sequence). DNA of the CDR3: TGTGCCAGCAGCCAGCTACAGGGGGCGCCCCATGGCTACACCTTC. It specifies CASSQLQGAPHGYTF.

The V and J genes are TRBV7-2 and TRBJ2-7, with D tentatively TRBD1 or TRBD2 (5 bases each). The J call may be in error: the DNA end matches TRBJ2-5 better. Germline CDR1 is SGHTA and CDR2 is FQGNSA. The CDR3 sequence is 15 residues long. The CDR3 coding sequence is TGTGCCAGCAGCCAACAGGAATCACCGGGGGAGACCCAGTACTTC. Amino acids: CASSQQESPGETQYF.

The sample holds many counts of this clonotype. This CDR3 is CASSLAGGDGTDTQYF. The CDR3 DNA follows: TGTGCCAGCAGCTTAGCGGGGGGCGACGGCACAGATACGCAGTATTTT. The rearrangement links TRBV7-2 to TRBJ2-3, with D perhaps TRBD1 or TRBD2 (6 bases each). V lost 0 bases, J lost 1 base, and 11 bases lay in between. The germline CDR1 and CDR2 sequences are SGHTA and FQGNSA. CDR3 size: 16 residues.

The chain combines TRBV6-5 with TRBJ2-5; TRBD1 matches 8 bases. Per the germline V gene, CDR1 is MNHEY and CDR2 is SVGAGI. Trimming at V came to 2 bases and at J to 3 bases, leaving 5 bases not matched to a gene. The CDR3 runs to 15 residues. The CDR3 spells CASSYTGTGKETQYF. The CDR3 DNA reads TGTGCCAGCAGTTACACCGGGACAGGAAAAGAGACCCAGTACTTC.

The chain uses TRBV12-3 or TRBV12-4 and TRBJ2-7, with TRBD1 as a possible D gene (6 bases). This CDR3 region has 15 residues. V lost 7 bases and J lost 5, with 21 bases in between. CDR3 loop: CASTHLVAGAHEQYF. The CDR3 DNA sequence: TGTGCCAGCACCCACCTGGTGGCAGGGGCCCACGAGCAGTACTTC.

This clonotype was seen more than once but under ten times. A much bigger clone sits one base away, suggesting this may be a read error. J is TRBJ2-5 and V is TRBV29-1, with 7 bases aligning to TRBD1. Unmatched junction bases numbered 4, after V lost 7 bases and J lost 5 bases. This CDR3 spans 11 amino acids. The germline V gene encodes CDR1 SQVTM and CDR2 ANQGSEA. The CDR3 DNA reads TGCAGCGGCAAGGACAGGGAGACCCAGTACTTC. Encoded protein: CSGKDRETQYF.

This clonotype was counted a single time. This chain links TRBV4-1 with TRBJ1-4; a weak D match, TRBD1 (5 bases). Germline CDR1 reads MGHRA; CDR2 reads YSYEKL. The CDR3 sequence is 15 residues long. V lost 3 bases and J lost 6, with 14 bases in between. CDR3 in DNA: TGCGCCAGCAGCCAGATTCGGGGAGGGGATGAAAAACTGTTTTTT. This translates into CASSQIRGGDEKLFF.

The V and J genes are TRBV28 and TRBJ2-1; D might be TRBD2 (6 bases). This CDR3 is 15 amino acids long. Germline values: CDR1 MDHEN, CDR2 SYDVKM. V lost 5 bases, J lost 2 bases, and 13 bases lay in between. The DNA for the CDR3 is TGTGCCAGCAGTCCCCGGGACTTGACCTACAATGAGCAGTTCTTC. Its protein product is CASSPRDLTYNEQFF.

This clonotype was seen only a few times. The CDR3 coding sequence is TGTGCCAGCAGCCGCCTCTCCGCGGGCAACACAGATACGCAGTATTTT. This gives the protein CASSRLSAGNTDTQYF. This chain connects TRBV7-2 to TRBJ2-3, with TRBD2 as a possible D gene (5 bases). Germline loops: CDR1 SGHTA, CDR2 FQGNSA. With 5 bases removed from V and 2 bases from J, the gap between germline ends came to 17 bases. This CDR3 contains 16 residues.

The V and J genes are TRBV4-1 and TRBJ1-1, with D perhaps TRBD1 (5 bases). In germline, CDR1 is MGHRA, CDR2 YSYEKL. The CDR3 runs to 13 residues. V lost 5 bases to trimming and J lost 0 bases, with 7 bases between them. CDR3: CASSWGLNTEAFF. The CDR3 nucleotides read TGCGCCAGCAGCTGGGGGTTGAACACTGAAGCTTTCTTT.

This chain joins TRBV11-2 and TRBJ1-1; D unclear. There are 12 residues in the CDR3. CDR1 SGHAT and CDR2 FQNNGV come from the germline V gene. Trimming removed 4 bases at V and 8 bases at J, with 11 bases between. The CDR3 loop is CASSSIRQEAFF. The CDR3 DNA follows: TGTGCCAGCAGCTCCATAAGGCAGGAAGCTTTCTTT. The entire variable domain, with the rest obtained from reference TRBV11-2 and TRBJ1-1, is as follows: EAGVAQSPRYKIIEKRQSVAFWCNPISGHATLYWYQQILGQGPKLLIQFQNNGVVDDSQLPKDRFSAERLKGVDSTLKIQPAKLEDSAVYLCASSSIRQEAFFGQGTRLTVV.

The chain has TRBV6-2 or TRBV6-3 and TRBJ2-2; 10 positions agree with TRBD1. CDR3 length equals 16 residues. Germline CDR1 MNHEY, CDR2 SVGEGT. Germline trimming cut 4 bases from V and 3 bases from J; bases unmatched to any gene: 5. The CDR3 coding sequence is TGTGCCAGCAGTTGGGGGACAGGGGACGACACCGGGGAGCTGTTTTTT. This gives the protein CASSWGTGDDTGELFF.

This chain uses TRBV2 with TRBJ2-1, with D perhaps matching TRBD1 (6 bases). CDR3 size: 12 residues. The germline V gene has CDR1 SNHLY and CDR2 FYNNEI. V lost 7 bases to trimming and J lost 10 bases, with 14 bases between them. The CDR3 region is CASNLDSREQFF. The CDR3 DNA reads TGTGCCAGCAATTTGGACAGTCGGGAGCAGTTCTTC.